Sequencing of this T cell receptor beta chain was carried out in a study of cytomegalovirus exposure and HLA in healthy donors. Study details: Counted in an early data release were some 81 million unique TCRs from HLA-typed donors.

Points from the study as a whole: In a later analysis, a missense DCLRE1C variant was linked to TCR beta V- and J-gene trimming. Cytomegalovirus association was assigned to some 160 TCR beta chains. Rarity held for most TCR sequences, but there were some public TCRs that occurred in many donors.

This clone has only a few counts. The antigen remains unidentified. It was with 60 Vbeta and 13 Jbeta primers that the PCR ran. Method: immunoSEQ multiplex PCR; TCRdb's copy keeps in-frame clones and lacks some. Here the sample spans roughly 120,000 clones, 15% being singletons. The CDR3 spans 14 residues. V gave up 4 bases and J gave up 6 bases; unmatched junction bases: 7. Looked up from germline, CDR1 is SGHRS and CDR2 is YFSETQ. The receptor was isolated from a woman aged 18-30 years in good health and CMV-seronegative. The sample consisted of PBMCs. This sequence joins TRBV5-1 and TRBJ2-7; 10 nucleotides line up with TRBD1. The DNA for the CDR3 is TGCGCCAGCAGCCCCGGGACAGGGGAGGGCGAGCAGTACTTC. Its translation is CASSPGTGEGEQYF. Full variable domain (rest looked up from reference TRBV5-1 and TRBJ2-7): KAGVTQTPRYLIKTRGQQVTLSCSPISGHRSVSWYQQTPGQGLQFLFEYFSETQRNKGNFPGRFSGRQFSNSRSEMNVSTLELGDSALYLCASSPGTGEGEQYFGPGTRLTVT.